This TCR beta chain was sequenced for a study of blood T cells in healthy people across ages (dated by TCRdb to about 2015). Background for the entire study: Template switching captured roughly one uniquely barcoded TCR beta cDNA molecule per two T cells in model experiments. Using the same blood draw, the study looked at two additional independent replicas of 1 million unique cDNA reads for two donors, one aged 18 to 30 and the other aged 80 or older. Four age groups were formed from the donors: young (average roughly 15 years), middle-aged (approximately 39), aged (more than 55) and long-lived (approximately 78). To track age-related changes in TCR beta repertoire diversity, the study relied on deep sequencing normalized with unique cDNA molecular identifiers. Study-level results and caveats: Conclusive comparison of naive and antigen-experienced compartments was prevented by the profiling of bulk unsorted PBMCs. There was a strong correlation between observed TCR beta diversity and the percentage of naive T cells measured by flow cytometry. Observed TCR beta diversity per million T cells fell roughly linearly with age, and a significant reduction was already apparent by age around 44. Total diversity estimates from one million sequenced T cells were considered lower bounds and underestimates. The CMV infection status of donors was not known, potentially confounding age-related changes in expanded clonotypes. The long-lived group showed more naive CD4+ T cells, fewer expanded clones and increased TCR diversity than the aged group, suggesting age selection.

This clonotype came up a few times. Its antigen target is currently unknown. No base quality information exists; no much larger clone differs at one position. The donors were some 36 Caucasian individuals from Russia, aged 6 to 90 years, who were systemically healthy. Each donor gave ten milliliters of peripheral blood, collected into EDTA-treated Vacutainer tubes. Ficoll-Paque density-gradient centrifugation was used to isolate PBMCs, with at least 7 million per sample. Total RNA was extracted from PBMCs with Trizol reagent, with at least 6 micrograms obtained per sample. Naive CD45RAhigh/CD27high T cell percentages were measured by flow cytometry on a PBMC aliquot from every donor. Library method: 5' RACE. The listed sequencing device is Illumina HiSeq 2500. A second roughly 7 to 11 cycle PCR used a sample-barcoded 5' primer and a J-beta primer mix. A unique molecular identifier was introduced onto each TCR beta cDNA molecule by a template-switch 5' adaptor carrying 12 random nucleotides. At least 2.5 million CDR3-containing paired-end reads were obtained from each sample. The Mint cDNA synthesis kit, primed by a TRBC-specific oligonucleotide, was used to synthesize first-strand cDNA from all RNA. Following uracil-DNA glycosylase treatment, all cDNA underwent a first 18-cycle PCR with the universal primers M1SS and BC2_uni_R. As for the original processing: Normalization of each sample was performed by random selection of 1 million high-quality reads, each carrying a distinct molecular identifier. Reads sharing molecular identifiers were discarded rather than binned into consensus sequences. CDR3 identification, clonotype clustering and error correction used MiTCR with a Q25 quality threshold and the strictest error-elimination algorithm. A nonparametric unseen species model with Euler transformation was used to estimate lower-bound total TCR beta diversity. TCRdb reprocessing: public reads trimmed at Q25 with fastp, clones called with MiXCR, in-frame beta chains kept. Every distinct CDR3 protein forms one entry, paired with its most common genes and DNA. TCRdb, not the authors, supplied the V and J calls. The sample table holds under 1,100,000 distinct CDR3 sequences, of which roughly 24% were seen once. The top ten clones comprise about 0.69% of the sample.

Looking up the germline V gene yields CDR1 MNHEY and CDR2 SVGAGI. Cut back by 7 bases and 1 base, the V and J ends lie 11 bases apart. Including the terminal cysteine and phenylalanine, the CDR3 comprises 14 residues. The entry retains the CDR3 DNA only, 42 bases that are in frame from base 1. This sample also belongs to another study, concerning T cells of mothers and their children. The second investigation adds: Nine systemically healthy Caucasian individuals, comprising three mothers and their six children, were included as donors. cDNA synthesis used all of the extracted RNA, with roughly 1.6 ug of RNA in each 15 ul reaction. In the second PCR, the M1S primer added sample barcodes and 2-4 random nucleotides. Over 8 million TCR beta CDR3 reads came from each mother, compared with about 3 million reads from each child. In both related and unrelated pairs, thymic selection shapes the output of TCR recombination in a similar way, with inherited differences having only a minor effect. Related mother-child pairs always showed normalized repertoire overlap that was slightly higher than in unrelated mother-child pairs, though the difference was never significant. Persistent microchimeric T cell clones were not detected, at a sensitivity of roughly 100 clones per million clonotypes. The study used deep NGS to compare TCR beta repertoires of mothers and children, seeking features distinguishing related mother-child pairs from unrelated individuals. Mothers averaged about 40 +/- 4 years of age and children averaged about 10 +/- 4 years. After adapter ligation was performed with NEBNext reagents, the libraries were sequenced on an Illumina HiSeq 2000 with 100+100 nt paired-end reads. To prevent cross-contamination, the mother and child libraries were prepared a month apart and were sequenced in separate runs. Between about 500,000 and 2,300,000 distinct TCR beta clonotypes were identified per donor. Naive TCR beta clonotypes were estimated from low-frequency clonotypes matched to each donor's FACS-determined naive share, without sorting.

The V and J genes are TRBV6-5 and TRBJ1-3; no D gene is confidently identified. The sequenced sample was blood. The sequence was collected from a girl aged 2-15 years in good health. This receptor carries the CDR3 CASTPRESGNTIYF. The nucleotide sequence reads TGTGCCAGCACCCCGCGGGAATCTGGAAACACCATATATTTT.